Below, 10 T cell receptor beta chains from the same sample are listed, as sequenced in a study of cytomegalovirus exposure and HLA in healthy donors. PCR employed 60 Vbeta and 13 Jbeta primers. Assay used: immunoSEQ multiplex PCR; TCRdb lists only in-frame clones, some missing. The sample yields around 150,000 clones, about 79% seen once. The sequenced sample consisted of PBMCs. The origin of the receptors is a woman aged 50 to 60 in good health and CMV-seropositive.

The CDR3 coding sequence is TGTGCCAGCAGAGGGACAGTAGCCCGTCGCAATGAAGCTTTCTTT. Translation: CASRGTVARRNEAFF. The chain uses TRBV2 and TRBJ1-1; 7 bases fit TRBD1. The CDR3 has 15 amino acids. The V gene's germline CDR1 is SNHLY and CDR2 FYNNEI. V was pared by 6 bases and J by 7 bases, with 14 bases of the junction left unmatched.

The DNA of the CDR3 is TGTGCCAGCACCGAGTCGGATCAGCCCCAGCATTTT. This gives the protein CASTESDQPQHF. This chain uses TRBV28 with TRBJ1-5, with no clear D. Per the germline V gene, CDR1 is MDHEN and CDR2 is SYDVKM. V dropped 7 bases and J dropped 5 bases, with 9 bases sitting between them. The CDR3 extends over 12 amino acids.

The J gene is TRBJ2-5, the V gene TRBV28; the match to TRBD1 covers 9 bases. Germline trimming cut 2 bases from V and 0 bases from J; bases unmatched to any gene: 1. Looked up from germline, CDR1 is MDHEN and CDR2 is SYDVKM. The CDR3 covers 15 residues. CDR3 sequence: CASSLGQGYQETQYF. CDR3 coding DNA: TGTGCCAGCAGTTTAGGACAGGGGTACCAAGAGACCCAGTACTTC.

The chain links TRBV4-3 to TRBJ2-4; TRBD1 agrees at 7 bases. The trim removed 5 bases at V and 8 bases at J, leaving 9 bases unmatched. Per germline, CDR1 LGHNA and CDR2 YSLEER. This CDR3 is 14 amino acids long. This CDR3 is CASSKGGGVDIQYF. In DNA form, the CDR3 reads TGCGCCAGCAGCAAAGGGGGCGGTGTAGACATTCAGTACTTC.

V is TRBV5-6 and J is TRBJ1-2; 8 positions match TRBD1. V shed 3 bases, J shed 8 bases, and the junction held 15 bases outside the gene matches. This CDR3 spans 16 amino acids. The germline V gene encodes CDR1 SGHDT and CDR2 YYEEEE. The CDR3 sequence: CASSSNKQGELGGYTF. The DNA for the CDR3 is TGTGCCAGCAGCTCTAACAAACAGGGGGAGTTAGGAGGCTACACCTTC.

The chain recombines TRBV5-4 with TRBJ2-7, with TRBD1 as a possible D gene (5 bases). This CDR3 comprises 15 residues. Trimming cost V 0 bases and J 2 bases, with 12 bases left between them. The V gene's germline CDR1 is SGHNT and CDR2 YYREEE (reference sequence). The CDR3 loop reads CASSLVGAGPYEQYF. The DNA of the CDR3 is TGTGCCAGCAGCTTGGTAGGGGCAGGGCCCTACGAGCAGTACTTC.

The DNA for the CDR3 is TGTGCCAGCAGCTTAGCAGTACGGAACAGGCCCTACGAGCAGTACTTC. This encodes CASSLAVRNRPYEQYF. The genes are TRBV7-9 and TRBJ2-5, with D tentatively TRBD1 (5 bases). Gene TRBJ2-7 matches the end of the DNA better, so the J call may be wrong. Germline V lookup: CDR1 SEHNR, CDR2 FQNEAQ (reference sequence). CDR3 size: 16 residues.

This clone is a singleton in its sample. The V and J genes are TRBV6-5 and TRBJ1-2; no definite D call. Trimming took off 2 bases at V and 5 bases at J, with 9 bases between the two ends. The CDR3 covers 13 residues. The germline gives CDR1 MNHEY, CDR2 SVGAGI. In nucleotides, the CDR3 is TGTGCCAGCAGTTACCACACGGGGTATGGCTACACCTTC. Amino acid sequence: CASSYHTGYGYTF.

The rearrangement links TRBV5-5 to TRBJ2-7; D might be TRBD2 (5 bases). The CDR3 contains 16 residues. V lost 6 bases to trimming and J lost 3 bases, with 22 bases between them. CDR1 SGHKS and CDR2 YYEKEE come from the germline V gene (reference sequence). CDR3 region: CASKGTTYARDYEQYF. Here the CDR3 DNA reads TGTGCCAGCAAGGGCACGACCTATGCCCGGGACTACGAGCAGTACTTC.

V gene TRBV19 combines with J gene TRBJ2-7, with a possible D match to TRBD2 (5 bases). CDR1 is LNHDA and CDR2 is SQIVND in the germline V gene (reference sequence). V was shortened by 3 bases and J by 1 base, with 13 bases between the two germline ends. The CDR3 spans 15 residues. CDR3 residues: CASSIEEGRSYEQYF. The DNA for the CDR3 is TGTGCCAGTAGTATCGAAGAGGGAAGGTCCTACGAGCAGTACTTC.